Shown below are 23 T cell receptor beta chains from a single sample sequenced in a study of blood T cell repertoires in COVID-19. Data came from immunoSEQ multiplex PCR; TCRdb stores just in-frame clones and leaves some out. The table records 200,000 to 250,000 clones, roughly 80% of them present only once. The sequenced sample consisted of peripheral blood. The receptors stem from a woman in her 70s with acute or convalescent COVID-19.

V and J are TRBV19 and TRBJ2-1; the D is unclear. V was shortened by 5 bases and J by 6 bases, with 11 bases between the two germline ends. Germline CDR1 reads LNHDA; CDR2 reads SQIVND (reference sequence). The CDR3 has 13 amino acids. The CDR3 DNA reads as TGTGCCAGTAGTTTCTCAGCGTCCAATGAGCAGTTCTTC. Its translation: CASSFSASNEQFF.

This sequence joins TRBV4-1 and TRBJ2-3; 11 nucleotides match TRBD2. The J segment lost 6 bases and the V segment lost 0 bases, leaving 11 bases of the junction unmatched. The CDR3 extends over 18 amino acids. Germline V CDR1 and CDR2: MGHRA, YSYEKL. The CDR3 loop reads CASSQDPGTSGNTDTQYF. The CDR3 nucleotides are TGCGCCAGCAGCCAAGATCCTGGGACTAGCGGTAACACGGATACGCAGTATTTT.

The genes are TRBV5-1 and TRBJ2-7; the match to TRBD1 covers 9 bases. The J segment lost 4 bases and the V segment lost 0 bases, leaving 5 bases of the junction unmatched. Germline-derived CDR1 and CDR2 are SGHRS and YFSETQ. This CDR3 spans 15 amino acids. CDR3 DNA: TGCGCCAGCAGCTTGGGAGGGACAGGGCAATACGAGCAGTACTTC. Protein product: CASSLGGTGQYEQYF.

The chain employs TRBV9 and TRBJ1-1; 7 bases fit TRBD1. This CDR3 spans 14 amino acids. Per germline, CDR1 SGDLS and CDR2 YYNGEE. V gave up 0 bases and J gave up 4 bases; unmatched junction bases: 3. Written as DNA, the CDR3 is TGTGCCAGCAGCGTAGCGCCAGGGGGCACTGAAGCTTTCTTT. This encodes CASSVAPGGTEAFF.

The chain is built from TRBV24-1 and TRBJ2-4, with TRBD2 matching over 8 bases. The junction had 4 bases not matched to a gene; V was cut back by 7 bases and J by 0 bases. The CDR3 spans 15 residues. CDR1 is KGHDR and CDR2 is SFDVKD in the germline V gene. The CDR3 sequence is CATSDSGIAKNIQYF. CDR3 bases: TGTGCCACCAGCGATAGCGGGATAGCCAAAAACATTCAGTACTTC.

This clone was detected a few times. This chain links TRBV2 with TRBJ2-2; D unclear. Germline-derived CDR1 and CDR2 are SNHLY and FYNNEI. V was clipped by 4 bases and J by 5 bases, with 14 bases between them. The CDR3 has 15 residues. The CDR3: CASSGLRGKTGELFF. The CDR3 bases are TGTGCCAGCAGTGGTCTACGAGGAAAAACCGGGGAGCTGTTTTTT.

The V gene is TRBV19, the J gene TRBJ2-1; D ambiguous. Per the germline V gene, CDR1 is LNHDA and CDR2 is SQIVND (reference sequence). The CDR3 loop spans 16 amino acids. V lost 3 bases to trimming and J lost 5 bases, with 17 bases between them. CDR3 amino acids: CASSMDSGGGHNEQFF. CDR3 nucleotides: TGTGCCAGTAGTATGGATTCTGGCGGCGGTCACAATGAGCAGTTCTTC.

This rearrangement joins TRBV2 to TRBJ1-6, with 7 nucleotides matching TRBD1. CDR3 size: 15 residues. V shed 4 bases and J 3 bases; nucleotides not matched to a gene: 3. The germline gives CDR1 SNHLY, CDR2 FYNNEI. The CDR3 region has the DNA TGTGCCAGCAGTGGGGGACAGTTCTATAATTCACCCCTCCACTTT. Its protein product is CASSGGQFYNSPLHF. The full variable domain, rest sourced from reference TRBV2 and TRBJ1-6, is EPEVTQTPSHQVTQMGQEVILRCVPISNHLYFYWYRQILGQKVEFLVSFYNNEISEKSEIFDDQFSVERPDGSNFTLKIRSTKLEDSAMYFCASSGGQFYNSPLHFGNGTRLTVT.

The chain's CDR3 is CASSPRQGNEKLFF. CDR3 in DNA: TGTGCCAGCTCACCGCGACAGGGGAATGAAAAACTGTTTTTT. V and J are TRBV18 and TRBJ1-4; TRBD1 matches at 8 bases. This CDR3 has 14 residues. Germline CDR1 reads KGHSH; CDR2 reads LQKENI. The junction had 2 bases not matched to a gene; V was cut back by 3 bases and J by 5 bases.

The chain uses TRBV19 and TRBJ1-6; 8 bases are a match to TRBD1. The CDR3 covers 15 residues. V shed 7 bases and J 8 bases; nucleotides not matched to a gene: 10. CDR1 and CDR2 from the germline V gene are LNHDA and SQIVND (reference sequence). Here the CDR3 DNA reads TGTGCCAGTAATACCGGGACAGGAGGGCATTCACCCCTCCACTTT. Protein product: CASNTGTGGHSPLHF. Supplemented by reference TRBV19 and TRBJ1-6, the full variable domain reads DGGITQSPKYLFRKEGQNVTLSCEQNLNHDAMYWYRQDPGQGLRLIYYSQIVNDFQKGDIAEGYSVSREKKESFPLTVTSAQKNPTAFYLCASNTGTGGHSPLHFGNGTRLTVT.

This clone was seen only once. This chain uses TRBV30 with TRBJ1-3; 7 bases align to TRBD1. The germline gives CDR1 GTSNPN, CDR2 SVGIG (reference sequence). The J segment lost 9 bases and the V segment lost 0 bases, leaving 8 bases of the junction unmatched. The CDR3 sequence is 14 residues long. The chain's CDR3 is CAWSVGPRGSTIYF. CDR3 coding DNA: TGTGCCTGGAGTGTAGGGCCCAGGGGGAGCACCATATATTTT.

This chain connects TRBV2 to TRBJ2-5; D remains unclear. The V end lost 7 bases, the J end lost 4 bases, and 13 bases lay between the germline ends. The CDR3 sequence is 13 residues long. The germline CDR1 and CDR2 sequences are SNHLY and FYNNEI. The CDR3 spells CASTMALAETQYF. The CDR3, as DNA: TGTGCCAGCACCATGGCCCTCGCAGAGACCCAGTACTTC. Full variable domain (remainder filled in from reference TRBV2 and TRBJ2-5): EPEVTQTPSHQVTQMGQEVILRCVPISNHLYFYWYRQILGQKVEFLVSFYNNEISEKSEIFDDQFSVERPDGSNFTLKIRSTKLEDSAMYFCASTMALAETQYFGPGTRLLVL.

CDR3 sequence: CSVTLFGGNTEAFF. CDR3 sequence (DNA): TGCAGCGTTACCCTTTTCGGAGGGAACACTGAAGCTTTCTTT. This rearrangement joins TRBV29-1 to TRBJ1-1; D not certain. The CDR3 runs to 14 residues. V lost 5 bases, J lost 1 base, and 14 bases lay in between. CDR1 and CDR2 (germline): SQVTM, ANQGSEA.

This sequence joins TRBV6-5 and TRBJ2-7; 9 positions match TRBD1. Germline V gene lookup returns CDR1 MNHEY and CDR2 SVGAGI. V lost 7 bases and J lost 2; bases outside the gene matches: 9. CDR3 size: 15 residues. The CDR3 nucleotides read TGTGCCAGCACCAATGGACAGGGGTCAACCTACGAGCAGTACTTC. Residues: CASTNGQGSTYEQYF.

The chain links TRBV19 to TRBJ1-3, with D possibly matching TRBD1 (6 bases). Germline CDR1 and CDR2: LNHDA and SQIVND (reference sequence). The CDR3 length is 16 residues. The V gene lost 5 bases and the J gene lost 2 bases, with 16 bases spanning the gap. CDR3 in amino acids: CASSQNRHRAGNTIYF. CDR3 coding DNA: TGTGCCAGTAGTCAAAACCGCCACAGGGCTGGAAACACCATATATTTT.

The chain links TRBV28 to TRBJ2-7, with a weak D call TRBD1 (6 bases). V was trimmed by 6 bases and J by 3 bases, leaving 21 bases between them. There are 16 residues in the CDR3. Germline V CDR1 and CDR2: MDHEN, SYDVKM. The CDR3 coding sequence is TGTGCCAGCAGCCAGAGGGGGTTTTCAGGGTTCTACGAGCAGTACTTC. This gives the protein CASSQRGFSGFYEQYF. Complete variable domain (other parts from reference TRBV28 and TRBJ2-7): DVKVTQSSRYLVKRTGEKVFLECVQDMDHENMFWYRQDPGLGLRLIYFSYDVKMKEKGDIPEGYSVSREKKERFSLILESASTNQTSMYLCASSQRGFSGFYEQYFGPGTRLTVT.

CDR3 nucleotide sequence: TGTGCCAGTAGTATAGTCCGGGAGAGAAGTGAGCAGTTCTTC. Protein sequence: CASSIVRERSEQFF. The chain employs TRBV19 and TRBJ2-1; maybe TRBD2 (6 bases). This CDR3 has 14 residues. Germline V gives CDR1 LNHDA, CDR2 SQIVND (reference sequence). Trimming cost V 1 base and J 9 bases, with 13 bases left between them.

This clone was seen once. The chain couples TRBV27 to TRBJ1-4, with TRBD1 identical over 11 bases. CDR1 MNHEY and CDR2 SMNVEV come from the germline V gene (reference sequence). The CDR3 extends over 16 amino acids. Unmatched junction bases numbered 11, after V lost 6 bases and J lost 8 bases. The CDR3 reads CASSPTRTGGLEKLFF. Written as DNA, the CDR3 is TGTGCCAGCAGCCCAACCCGGACAGGGGGCTTAGAAAAACTGTTTTTT.

The chain has TRBV6-2 or TRBV6-3 and TRBJ2-3; TRBD1 matches at 9 bases. The CDR3 consists of 15 residues. Germline V gene lookup returns CDR1 MNHEY and CDR2 SVGEGT. V trimming: 6 bases; J trimming: 4 bases; junction bases outside the gene matches: 8. The CDR3 protein is CASSQQGAGPDTQYF. The CDR3, as DNA: TGTGCCAGCAGCCAACAGGGGGCAGGTCCAGATACGCAGTATTTT.

This chain links TRBV7-3 with TRBJ2-1, with 9 bases lining up with TRBD2. The CDR3 covers 10 residues. V was clipped by 3 bases and J by 15 bases; unmatched bases: 0. Germline values: CDR1 SGHTA, CDR2 FQGTGA. The CDR3 DNA reads TGTGCCAGCAGCTTTAGCGGGAGGTTCTTC. Its protein is CASSFSGRFF.

This clone was picked up a small number of times. V gene TRBV14 combines with J gene TRBJ1-6, with D uncertain. V was trimmed by 4 bases and J by 6 bases, leaving 13 bases between them. This CDR3 is 15 amino acids long. Germline loops: CDR1 SGHDN, CDR2 FVKESK. The CDR3 coding sequence is TGTGCCAGCAGCCCCCCCGGACTGCTTAATTCACCCCTCCACTTT. Translated: CASSPPGLLNSPLHF.

The chain combines TRBV6-6 with TRBJ1-1; D gene unclear. The germline CDR1 and CDR2 sequences are MNHNY and SVGAGI (reference sequence). The CDR3 is 13 amino acids. Trimming stripped 2 bases from V and 4 bases from J, with 8 bases between. This CDR3 reads CASSYHPGTEAFF. The CDR3 coding sequence is TGTGCCAGCAGTTACCACCCGGGCACTGAAGCTTTCTTT.

The chain is built from TRBV19 and TRBJ2-1; no reliable D call. CDR1 is LNHDA and CDR2 is SQIVND in the germline V gene (reference sequence). V was trimmed by 4 bases and J by 4 bases, leaving 14 bases between them. The CDR3 totals 15 residues. Here the CDR3 reads CASSTGRQVYNEQFF. In nucleotides, the CDR3 is TGTGCCAGTAGTACTGGAAGGCAGGTTTACAATGAGCAGTTCTTC.